This T cell receptor beta chain comes out of a study of monozygotic twins with inflammatory bowel disease. With the 5' RACE reads reprocessed, TCRdb shows one record per CDR3 protein and no DNA. Across approximately 390,000 distinct CDR3 sequences, the top ten clones capture approximately 2.3% of the sample. There are 14 residues in the CDR3. Germline CDR1 and CDR2: MDHEN and SYDVKM. Notes on the study in general: Other individuals had fewer clonotypes in common with IBD patients than with healthy twins, especially with disease activity.

Comment on this clonotype: Its antigen is still unknown.

Sequences were obtained from blood. The chain has TRBV28 and TRBJ2-3; the D gene TCRdb calls, TRBD1, cannot be checked with no DNA. The TCR sequence derives from a human donor with ulcerative colitis or Crohn's disease, or a healthy co-twin of an affected twin (not recorded which). CDR3 amino acids: CASSSSFRDRGTYF.